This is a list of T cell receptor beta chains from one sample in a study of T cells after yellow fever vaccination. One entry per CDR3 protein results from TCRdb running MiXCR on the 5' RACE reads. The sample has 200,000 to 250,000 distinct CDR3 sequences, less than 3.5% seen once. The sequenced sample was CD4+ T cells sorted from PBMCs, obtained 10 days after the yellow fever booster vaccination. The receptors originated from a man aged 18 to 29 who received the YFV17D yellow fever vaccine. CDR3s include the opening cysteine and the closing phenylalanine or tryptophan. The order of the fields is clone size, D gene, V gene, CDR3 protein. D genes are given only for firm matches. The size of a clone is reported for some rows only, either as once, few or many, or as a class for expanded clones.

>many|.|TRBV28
CATTTGGQGDTEAFF
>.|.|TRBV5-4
CASSVDGGLGSPLHF
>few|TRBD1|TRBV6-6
CASFTDRGAGNTIYF
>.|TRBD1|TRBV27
CASAGTDKGTQYF
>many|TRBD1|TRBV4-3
CASSRRRQGVGELFF
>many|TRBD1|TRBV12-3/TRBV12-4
CASSPDRTSTDTQYF
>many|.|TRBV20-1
CSATYTGELFF
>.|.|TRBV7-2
CASPGYTDTQYF
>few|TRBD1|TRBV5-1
CASSLGQGSYYEQYF
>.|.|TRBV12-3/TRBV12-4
CASSPGAGAVEAFF
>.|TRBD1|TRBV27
CASRETGVGNQPQHF
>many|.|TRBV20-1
CSARRQNTEAFF
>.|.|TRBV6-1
CASARDAAFF
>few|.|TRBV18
CASSPLADIGNTIYF
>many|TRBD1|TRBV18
CASSPRRGGNEKLFF
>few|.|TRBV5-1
CASSLVGDPYNEQFF
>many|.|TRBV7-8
CASSFRDSNQPQHF
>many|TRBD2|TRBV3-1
CASSQSGGDEQFF
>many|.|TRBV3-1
CASSQVPGGTQHF
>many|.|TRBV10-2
CASRLDKSTDTQYF
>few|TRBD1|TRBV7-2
CASSHRGYSNQPQHF
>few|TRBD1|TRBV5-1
CASSLGQGAETEAFF
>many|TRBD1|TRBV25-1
CASSVTGTETQYF
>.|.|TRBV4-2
CASSGLISGNTIYF
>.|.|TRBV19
CASSSDYGVGTGELFF
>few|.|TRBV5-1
CASRRAGLNEKLFF
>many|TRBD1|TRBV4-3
CASSQVTGGDEQFF
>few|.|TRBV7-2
CASSVDFRYTGELFF
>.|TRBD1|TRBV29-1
CSAGTGGAPSDTQYF